Listed here are 27 T cell receptor beta chains from one sample, sequenced in a study of blood T cell repertoires in COVID-19. Generated by immunoSEQ multiplex PCR, the TCRdb table keeps only in-frame clones and is missing some. The table lists a few hundred thousand clones, around 89% of them singletons. The specimen sequenced was PBMCs or T cells enriched from blood (not recorded which). Receptors were obtained from a man aged 18 to 29 who had recovered from COVID-19.

The chain employs TRBV18 and TRBJ1-5; 7 nucleotides align to TRBD1. Germline CDR1 KGHSH, CDR2 LQKENI. V dropped 6 bases and J dropped 7; count of bases not matched to a gene: 9. The CDR3 length is 14 residues. CDR3 bases: TGTGCCAGCTCTCAGGGGGAGGCTGGACAGCCCCAGCATTTT. Protein: CASSQGEAGQPQHF.

The CDR3 DNA reads as TGTGCCAGCAGTTCCTCCGGGACAGGGGGGACCTATGGCTACACCTTC. Translated: CASSSSGTGGTYGYTF. The chain uses TRBV5-4 and TRBJ1-2; 11 bases are shared with TRBD1. Trimming cost V 5 bases and J 4 bases; bases outside gene matches: 10. This CDR3 region has 16 residues. CDR1 and CDR2 from the germline V gene are SGHNT and YYREEE (reference sequence).

This clone appeared once. The chain has TRBV27 and TRBJ1-2, with 8 bases that match TRBD1. Germline lookup yields CDR1 MNHEY and CDR2 SMNVEV (reference sequence). The CDR3 is made up of 14 amino acids. V trimming: 6 bases; J trimming: 4 bases; junction bases outside the gene matches: 7. This chain's CDR3 is CASRTGTGAYGYTF. DNA of the CDR3: TGTGCCAGCAGGACGGGGACAGGCGCCTATGGCTACACCTTC.

This chain joins TRBV4-1 and TRBJ2-1; maybe TRBD2 (5 bases). Germline lookup yields CDR1 MGHRA and CDR2 YSYEKL. CDR3 length: 13 amino acids. Between the trimmed V and J ends, which lost 3 bases and 12 bases, there was a span of 15 bases. The CDR3 spells CASSQEKAVRQFF. CDR3 DNA: TGCGCCAGCAGCCAGGAAAAAGCGGTACGGCAGTTCTTC.

The chain carries TRBV12-3 or TRBV12-4 and TRBJ2-7, with TRBD1 identical over 8 bases. The CDR3 totals 13 residues. V gave up 6 bases and J gave up 6 bases; unmatched junction bases: 7. CDR3 bases: TGTGCCAGCAGCCAGGGCAGGGGGCTCGAGCAGTACTTC. This translates into CASSQGRGLEQYF.

The V and J genes are TRBV3-1 (or the pseudogene TRBV3-2) and TRBJ2-4; 10 bases match TRBD1. The germline CDR1 and CDR2 sequences are LGHDT and YNNKEL (reference sequence). The CDR3 extends over 21 amino acids. V dropped 6 bases and J dropped 0; count of bases not matched to a gene: 20. The CDR3 nucleotides are TGTGCCAGCAGGACAGGGGGCGCAGGAACCAACCGAGGGATAGCCAAAAACATTCAGTACTTC. It translates to CASRTGGAGTNRGIAKNIQYF.

The gene calls are TRBV4-1 and TRBJ1-6; 8 bases agree with TRBD1. With 5 bases clipped from V and 9 bases from J, the junction kept 3 bases outside the gene matches. Germline V CDR1 and CDR2: MGHRA, YSYEKL. This CDR3 spans 13 amino acids. The CDR3 sequence is CASSGTGFSPLHF. CDR3 DNA sequence: TGCGCCAGCAGCGGGACAGGATTTTCACCCCTCCACTTT.

The chain employs TRBV19 and TRBJ2-2; TRBD1 might be the D (5 bases). V was trimmed by 8 bases and J by 6 bases, leaving 16 bases between them. The V gene's germline CDR1 is LNHDA and CDR2 SQIVND (reference sequence). This CDR3 contains 14 residues. CDR3 nucleotides: TGTGCCAGTCAGGGTCACCAAGGGGCCGGGGAGCTGTTTTTT. Its translation is CASQGHQGAGELFF.

In its sample, this clone was seen once. This rearrangement joins TRBV30 to TRBJ2-2, with D unclear. The CDR3 is 14 amino acids. V shed 0 bases and J shed 8 bases, with 13 bases lying between them. CDR1 is GTSNPN and CDR2 is SVGIG in the germline V gene (reference sequence). CDR3 in DNA: TGTGCCTGGAGTGTGGTAGTTCCCGTAGGGGAGCTGTTTTTT. Residues: CAWSVVVPVGELFF. Based on the CDR3 plus reference TRBV30 and TRBJ2-2, the full variable domain is SQTIHQWPATLVQPVGSPLSLECTVEGTSNPNLYWYRQAAGRGLQLLFYSVGIGQISSEVPQNLSASRPQDRQFILSSKKLLLSDSGFYLCAWSVVVPVGELFFGEGSRLTVL.

V is TRBV18 and J is TRBJ2-3; the match to TRBD2 covers 7 bases. Looked up from germline, CDR1 is KGHSH and CDR2 is LQKENI. The V segment lost 4 bases and the J segment 1 base; nucleotides outside the gene matches: 11. This CDR3 has 17 residues. The CDR3 coding sequence is TGTGCCAGCTCACGGTTGGCGGGGGAAACGGGCACAGATACGCAGTATTTT. It codes for CASSRLAGETGTDTQYF.

The chain recombines TRBV2 with TRBJ2-7, with 7 bases identical to TRBD2. The germline V gene has CDR1 SNHLY and CDR2 FYNNEI. This CDR3 is built from 13 residues. Unmatched junction bases numbered 10, after V lost 7 bases and J lost 7 bases. The CDR3 bases are TGTGCCAGCAATCGCAGGGAGGGCAGTGAGCAGTACTTC. Protein: CASNRREGSEQYF.

The chain uses TRBV28 and TRBJ2-1; 7 nucleotides align to TRBD2. CDR3 length equals 15 residues. Germline CDR1 MDHEN, CDR2 SYDVKM. Trimming removed 2 bases from V and 9 bases from J; junction bases left unmatched: 10. CDR3 loop: CASSLISGFMGEQFF. In nucleotides, the CDR3 is TGTGCCAGCAGTTTAATTAGCGGGTTCATGGGTGAGCAGTTCTTC.

The V gene is TRBV9, the J gene TRBJ2-1, with 7 positions matching TRBD1. J was trimmed by 6 bases and V by 4 bases; bases with no gene match: 7. From germline, CDR1 is SGDLS and CDR2 YYNGEE. The CDR3 totals 14 residues. The CDR3 reads CASSSQGQSNEQFF. The CDR3 region has the DNA TGTGCCAGCAGCTCTCAGGGACAGAGCAATGAGCAGTTCTTC.

The genes are TRBV11-2 and TRBJ2-1, with 11 nucleotides matching TRBD2. Trimming at V came to 3 bases and at J to 4 bases, leaving 5 bases not matched to a gene. CDR1 is SGHAT and CDR2 is FQNNGV in the germline V gene. CDR3 size: 16 residues. DNA for the CDR3: TGTGCCAGCAGCTTTACTAGCGGGAGACGTTACAATGAGCAGTTCTTC. Translating gives CASSFTSGRRYNEQFF.

The chain joins TRBV19 to TRBJ1-1; D is undetermined. Germline V gene data show CDR1 as LNHDA and CDR2 as SQIVND (reference sequence). The CDR3 spans 14 residues. With 7 bases removed from V and 4 bases from J, the gap between germline ends came to 16 bases. The CDR3 region has the DNA TGTGCCAGTAACCGGGGAGCACGGGGCACTGAAGCTTTCTTT. Protein: CASNRGARGTEAFF.

The chain is built from TRBV5-1 and TRBJ2-2; TRBD2 aligns across 11 bases. V shed 2 bases and J 3 bases; nucleotides not matched to a gene: 3. There are 16 residues in the CDR3. Germline-derived CDR1 and CDR2 are SGHRS and YFSETQ. The CDR3 sequence: CASSLLAGAYTGELFF. As DNA, the CDR3 is TGCGCCAGCAGCTTACTAGCGGGGGCCTACACCGGGGAGCTGTTTTTT.

This clone appeared a single time. The chain carries TRBV7-9 and TRBJ1-4, with a possible D match to TRBD1 (5 bases). Germline V gene data show CDR1 as SEHNR and CDR2 as FQNEAQ (reference sequence). The CDR3 contains 16 residues. V lost 3 bases and J 0 bases, leaving 11 bases between the germline ends. CDR3 in amino acids: CASSLGTLATNEKLFF. Here the CDR3 DNA reads TGTGCCAGCAGCTTGGGGACTCTGGCAACTAATGAAAAACTGTTTTTT.

The table lists this clone with a count of one. This chain connects TRBV5-1 to TRBJ1-1; 9 bases are shared with TRBD1. V trimming: 6 bases; J trimming: 4 bases; junction bases outside the gene matches: 10. Germline V gene sequence: CDR1 SGHRS, CDR2 YFSETQ. This CDR3 has 15 residues. CDR3 protein: CASNTGQGSSTEAFF. The CDR3 DNA reads TGCGCCAGCAATACGGGACAGGGTTCGAGCACTGAAGCTTTCTTT.

CDR3 sequence reads: CASSPNGYEQYF. CDR3 in DNA: TGTGCCAGCAGCCCTAATGGTTACGAGCAGTACTTC. The gene calls are TRBV7-8 and TRBJ2-7; D gene uncertain. Germline V gene data show CDR1 as SGHVS and CDR2 as FQNEAQ. V was cut by 5 bases and J by 4 bases, with 9 bases left in between. The CDR3 is 12 amino acids.

The genes are TRBV6-6 and TRBJ1-3; 8 bases fit TRBD1. V dropped 7 bases and J dropped 4; count of bases not matched to a gene: 12. CDR1 and CDR2 (germline): MNHNY, SVGAGI (reference sequence). The CDR3 consists of 16 residues. The CDR3 region is CASTRDRQISGNTIYF. The CDR3, as DNA: TGTGCCAGCACCAGGGACAGGCAAATTTCCGGAAACACCATATATTTT.

V is TRBV5-1 and J is TRBJ2-7; 7 nucleotides match TRBD1. Germline V lookup: CDR1 SGHRS, CDR2 YFSETQ. The CDR3 is made up of 14 amino acids. V dropped 3 bases and J dropped 4; count of bases not matched to a gene: 7. CDR3 nucleotide sequence: TGCGCCAGCAGCTACCAGGGGACAGAATACGAGCAGTACTTC. The encoded protein is CASSYQGTEYEQYF.

The genes are TRBV27 and TRBJ1-2, with 8 bases aligning to TRBD1. Germline assignment: CDR1 MNHEY and CDR2 SMNVEV (reference sequence). Trimming took 10 bases from V and 5 from J; bases not matched to a gene: 33. The CDR3 consists of 21 residues. In DNA form, the CDR3 reads TGTGCCAAGCACAAATTTAGGGGACAGGCGGGTACTACGTGGTGGCATTATGGCTACACCTTC. Translating it yields CAKHKFRGQAGTTWWHYGYTF.

This rearrangement joins TRBV20-1 to TRBJ2-5; 7 nucleotides align to TRBD1. Unmatched junction bases numbered 4, after V lost 7 bases and J lost 5 bases. This CDR3 has 11 amino acids. Germline lookup yields CDR1 DFQATT and CDR2 SNEGSKA (reference sequence). CDR3: CSGGRGETQYF. The CDR3 nucleotides are TGCAGTGGTGGCAGGGGGGAGACCCAGTACTTC.

A remark on this clone: Other DNA sequences in the sample encode the same CDR3. This chain joins TRBV6-5 and TRBJ2-1; weak D call: TRBD1 (5 bases). Germline CDR1 and CDR2: MNHEY and SVGAGI. V was clipped by 2 bases and J by 0 bases, with 8 bases between them. The CDR3 sequence is 15 residues long. The CDR3 DNA reads TGTGCCAGCAGTTACGGTAGGGGCTCCTACAATGAGCAGTTCTTC. Protein product: CASSYGRGSYNEQFF.

The chain employs TRBV11-2 and TRBJ1-2; no reliable D call. Germline CDR1 and CDR2: SGHAT and FQNNGV. CDR3 size: 12 residues. V was pared by 5 bases and J by 4 bases, with 8 bases between. The chain's CDR3 is CASSAEAYGYTF. The CDR3 DNA follows: TGTGCCAGCAGCGCTGAGGCCTATGGCTACACCTTC.

The chain links TRBV4-3 to TRBJ2-7; TRBD2 matches 10 bases. V was clipped by 1 base and J by 1 base; unmatched bases: 7. Germline V gene sequence: CDR1 LGHNA, CDR2 YSLEER. The CDR3 spans 17 residues. Here the CDR3 DNA reads TGCGCCAGCAGCCAAGGGGTCGGTAGCGGGGGGTCCTACGAGCAGTACTTC. Protein: CASSQGVGSGGSYEQYF.

This sequence joins TRBV3-1 (or the pseudogene TRBV3-2) and TRBJ2-7; 9 bases are a match to TRBD1. Germline CDR1 and CDR2: LGHDT and YNNKEL (reference sequence). V shed 3 bases and J 5 bases; nucleotides not matched to a gene: 2. CDR3 length: 13 residues. The CDR3 nucleotides are TGTGCCAGCAGCCAGGGACAGGGAGACGAGCAGTACTTC. Protein: CASSQGQGDEQYF.